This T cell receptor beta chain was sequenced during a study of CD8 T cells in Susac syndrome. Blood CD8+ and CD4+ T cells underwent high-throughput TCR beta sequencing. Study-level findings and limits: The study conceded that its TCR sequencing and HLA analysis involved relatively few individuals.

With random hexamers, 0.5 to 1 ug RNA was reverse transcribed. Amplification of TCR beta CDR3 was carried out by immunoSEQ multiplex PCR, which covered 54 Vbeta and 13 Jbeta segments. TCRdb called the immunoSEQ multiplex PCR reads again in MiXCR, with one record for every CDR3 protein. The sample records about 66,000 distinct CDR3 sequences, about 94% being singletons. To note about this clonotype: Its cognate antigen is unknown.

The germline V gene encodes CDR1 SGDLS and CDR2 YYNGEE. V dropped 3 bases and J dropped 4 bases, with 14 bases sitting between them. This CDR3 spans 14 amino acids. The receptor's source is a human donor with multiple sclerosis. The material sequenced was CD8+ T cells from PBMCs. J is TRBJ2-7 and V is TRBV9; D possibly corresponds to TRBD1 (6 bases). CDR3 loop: CASSATGMGYEQYF. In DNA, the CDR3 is TGTGCCAGCAGCGCGACAGGTATGGGTTACGAGCAGTACTTC.